These T cell receptor beta chains were read from a single sample in a study of chemoradiotherapy in HPV16-positive cancers. Profiled with immunoSEQ multiplex PCR; TCRdb holds only in-frame clones, not every one. The sample has around 12,000 clones; about 80% are singletons. The specimen was obtained from a patient who underwent chemoradiotherapy. The source is a human donor with HPV-associated anogenital cancer. CDR3s include the opening cysteine and the closing phenylalanine or tryptophan.

CDR3 protein: CASSNRDQPQHF
V gene: TRBV11-2

CDR3 protein: CASSDNQGQPQHF
V gene: TRBV25-1

CDR3 protein: CASSPETGELFF
V gene: TRBV2

CDR3 protein: CASSWWGAPGTEAFF
V gene: TRBV5-6

CDR3 protein: CASSLAEVEQFF
V gene: TRBV7-8

CDR3 protein: CASSSGRGGLTLHF
V gene: TRBV6-1

CDR3 protein: CASSPVPDTQYF
V gene: TRBV11-3

CDR3 protein: CASSLAQGSTDYEQYF
V gene: TRBV7-9

CDR3 protein: CASSLFGSQTNTEAFF
V gene: TRBV5-6

CDR3 protein: CASSSLTGATTGNTIYF
V gene: TRBV18

CDR3 protein: CASSLGNRDSYGYTF
V gene: TRBV5-1

CDR3 protein: CASSLARGTQETQYF
V gene: TRBV5-8

CDR3 protein: CASSKRGGPLHF
V gene: TRBV21-1

CDR3 protein: CASSFPHQPQHF
V gene: TRBV7-8

CDR3 protein: CASSYSKSGATFF
V gene: TRBV6-5

CDR3 protein: CASSYGDRGRNYGYTF
V gene: TRBV6-5

CDR3 protein: CASSLARRGRDTQYF
V gene: TRBV11-1

CDR3 protein: CASREIQETQYF
V gene: TRBV7-9

CDR3 protein: CASSLGTDYQPQHF
V gene: TRBV5-5

CDR3 protein: CAISKGGLNTEAFF
V gene: TRBV10-3

CDR3 protein: CASSLDGGRTVGELFF
V gene: TRBV11-2

CDR3 protein: CASSLGQNIGGVTQYF
V gene: TRBV7-8

CDR3 protein: CASTLSAPTGELFF
V gene: TRBV12-5

CDR3 protein: CASSPSYRDLETGELFF
V gene: TRBV18

CDR3 protein: CASFRDRDSPLHF
V gene: TRBV6-5

CDR3 protein: CAGSSSDSGANVLTF
V gene: TRBV19

CDR3 protein: CASSLRWAENEKLFF
V gene: TRBV7-6

CDR3 protein: CASRLPGVKDGYTF
V gene: TRBV5-5

CDR3 protein: CASSAHGNQPQHF
V gene: TRBV6-1

CDR3 protein: CASSLLGLSTGKYDQYF
V gene: TRBV5-6

CDR3 protein: CASSPPFGEWAGELAETQYF
V gene: TRBV7-6

CDR3 protein: CASSLFIGRRNTEAFF
V gene: TRBV7-8

CDR3 protein: CASTLGQLNTEAFF
V gene: TRBV19

CDR3 protein: CASSAPTGANTEAFF
V gene: TRBV9

CDR3 protein: CASSVSLHEQFF
V gene: TRBV9

CDR3 protein: CAWSVDSYYEQYF
V gene: TRBV30

CDR3 protein: CASSLGHANTGELFF
V gene: TRBV5-4

CDR3 protein: CASSVQTGNEKLFF
V gene: TRBV5-5

CDR3 protein: CASSPSQGEGYTF
V gene: TRBV18

CDR3 protein: CASSPHRHGNTIYF
V gene: TRBV5-1

CDR3 protein: CASSKTETSPYEQYF
V gene: TRBV6-5

CDR3 protein: CASSRGETQYF
V gene: TRBV11-2